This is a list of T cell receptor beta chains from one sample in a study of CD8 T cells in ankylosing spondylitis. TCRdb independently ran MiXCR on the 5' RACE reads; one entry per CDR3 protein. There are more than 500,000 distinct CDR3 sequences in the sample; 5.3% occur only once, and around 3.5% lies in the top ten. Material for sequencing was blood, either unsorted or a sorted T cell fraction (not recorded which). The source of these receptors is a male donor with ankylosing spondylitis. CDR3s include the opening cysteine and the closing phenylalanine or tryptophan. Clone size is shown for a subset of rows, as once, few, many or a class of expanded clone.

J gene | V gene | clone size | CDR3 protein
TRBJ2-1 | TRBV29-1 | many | CSVELAGLYNEQFF
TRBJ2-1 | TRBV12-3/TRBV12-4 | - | CASSSVNPGQGRDEQFF
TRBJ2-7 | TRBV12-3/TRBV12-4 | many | CASSLRAVFSYEQYF
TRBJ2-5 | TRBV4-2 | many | CASSQETSQETQYF
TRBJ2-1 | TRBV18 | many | CASSPTGLNNEQFF
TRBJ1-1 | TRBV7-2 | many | CASSFLASREGTEAFF
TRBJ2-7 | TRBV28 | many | CASSLPAAEQYF
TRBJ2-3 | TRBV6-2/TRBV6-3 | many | CASRTDSTRGTQYF
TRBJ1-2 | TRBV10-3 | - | CAIRVLDREDGYTF
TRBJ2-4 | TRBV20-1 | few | CSAILAGLAKNIQYF
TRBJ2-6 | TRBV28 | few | CASTHMGSGANVLTF
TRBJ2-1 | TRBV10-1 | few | CASSEEGWGEWAASYNEQFF
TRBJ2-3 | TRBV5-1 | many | CASTLGADTQYF
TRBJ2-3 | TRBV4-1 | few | CASSRGVITDTQYF
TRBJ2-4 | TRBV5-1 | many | CASSLFDLGAKNIQYF
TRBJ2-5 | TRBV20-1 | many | CSARETGSETQYF
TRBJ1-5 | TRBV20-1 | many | CSASIRYSNQPQHF
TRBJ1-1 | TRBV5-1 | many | CASRAGDTEVFF
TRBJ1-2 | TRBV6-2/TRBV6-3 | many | CASRPDGNYGYTF
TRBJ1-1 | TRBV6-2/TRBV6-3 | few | CASREGAWTEAFF
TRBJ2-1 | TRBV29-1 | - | CSALGQGRRPNEQFF
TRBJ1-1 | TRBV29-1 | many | CSAVQGRNTEAFF
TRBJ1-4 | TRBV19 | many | CASTTDPGRGKLFF
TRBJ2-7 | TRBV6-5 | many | CASSYSGQAPYEQYF
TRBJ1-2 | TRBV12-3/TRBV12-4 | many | CASSRSGGGYTF
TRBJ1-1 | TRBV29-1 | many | CSVAENTEAFF
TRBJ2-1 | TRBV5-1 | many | CASSLRVAVLSYNEQFF
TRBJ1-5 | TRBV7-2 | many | CASSLSAGFGNQPQHF
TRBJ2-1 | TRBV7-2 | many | CASSIQTSSGEQFF
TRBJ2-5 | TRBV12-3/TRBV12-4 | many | CASSSPGGYGETQYF
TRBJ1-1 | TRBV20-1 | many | CSAGQGALNTEAFF
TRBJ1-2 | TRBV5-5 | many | CASSLDLYSNYGYTF
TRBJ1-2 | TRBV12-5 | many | CASGSGLGYTF
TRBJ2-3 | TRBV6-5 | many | CASRKEGDTQYF
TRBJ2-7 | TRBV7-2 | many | CASTLAGTSGSPLRF
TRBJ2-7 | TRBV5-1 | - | CASTYSGTGPYEQYF
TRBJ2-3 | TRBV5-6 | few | CASSWDYRVTDTQYF
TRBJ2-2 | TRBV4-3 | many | CASSLRLARNTGELFF
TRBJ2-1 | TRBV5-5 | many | CASTPGQGLIYNEQFF
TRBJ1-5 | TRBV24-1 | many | CAEGYGGDQNHLNQPQHF
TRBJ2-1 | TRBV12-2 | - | CASRLVETGGLGNEQFF
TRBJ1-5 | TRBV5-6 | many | CASSFQTGGPWGNQPQHF
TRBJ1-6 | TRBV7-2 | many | CASTRPPSPLHF
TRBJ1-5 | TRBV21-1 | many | CASSPSPGGLSNQPQHF
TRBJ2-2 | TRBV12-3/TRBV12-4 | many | CASSHGWAGELFF
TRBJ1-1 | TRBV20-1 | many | CSAIANTGNTEAFF
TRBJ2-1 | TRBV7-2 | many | CASSLVASGTYNEQFF